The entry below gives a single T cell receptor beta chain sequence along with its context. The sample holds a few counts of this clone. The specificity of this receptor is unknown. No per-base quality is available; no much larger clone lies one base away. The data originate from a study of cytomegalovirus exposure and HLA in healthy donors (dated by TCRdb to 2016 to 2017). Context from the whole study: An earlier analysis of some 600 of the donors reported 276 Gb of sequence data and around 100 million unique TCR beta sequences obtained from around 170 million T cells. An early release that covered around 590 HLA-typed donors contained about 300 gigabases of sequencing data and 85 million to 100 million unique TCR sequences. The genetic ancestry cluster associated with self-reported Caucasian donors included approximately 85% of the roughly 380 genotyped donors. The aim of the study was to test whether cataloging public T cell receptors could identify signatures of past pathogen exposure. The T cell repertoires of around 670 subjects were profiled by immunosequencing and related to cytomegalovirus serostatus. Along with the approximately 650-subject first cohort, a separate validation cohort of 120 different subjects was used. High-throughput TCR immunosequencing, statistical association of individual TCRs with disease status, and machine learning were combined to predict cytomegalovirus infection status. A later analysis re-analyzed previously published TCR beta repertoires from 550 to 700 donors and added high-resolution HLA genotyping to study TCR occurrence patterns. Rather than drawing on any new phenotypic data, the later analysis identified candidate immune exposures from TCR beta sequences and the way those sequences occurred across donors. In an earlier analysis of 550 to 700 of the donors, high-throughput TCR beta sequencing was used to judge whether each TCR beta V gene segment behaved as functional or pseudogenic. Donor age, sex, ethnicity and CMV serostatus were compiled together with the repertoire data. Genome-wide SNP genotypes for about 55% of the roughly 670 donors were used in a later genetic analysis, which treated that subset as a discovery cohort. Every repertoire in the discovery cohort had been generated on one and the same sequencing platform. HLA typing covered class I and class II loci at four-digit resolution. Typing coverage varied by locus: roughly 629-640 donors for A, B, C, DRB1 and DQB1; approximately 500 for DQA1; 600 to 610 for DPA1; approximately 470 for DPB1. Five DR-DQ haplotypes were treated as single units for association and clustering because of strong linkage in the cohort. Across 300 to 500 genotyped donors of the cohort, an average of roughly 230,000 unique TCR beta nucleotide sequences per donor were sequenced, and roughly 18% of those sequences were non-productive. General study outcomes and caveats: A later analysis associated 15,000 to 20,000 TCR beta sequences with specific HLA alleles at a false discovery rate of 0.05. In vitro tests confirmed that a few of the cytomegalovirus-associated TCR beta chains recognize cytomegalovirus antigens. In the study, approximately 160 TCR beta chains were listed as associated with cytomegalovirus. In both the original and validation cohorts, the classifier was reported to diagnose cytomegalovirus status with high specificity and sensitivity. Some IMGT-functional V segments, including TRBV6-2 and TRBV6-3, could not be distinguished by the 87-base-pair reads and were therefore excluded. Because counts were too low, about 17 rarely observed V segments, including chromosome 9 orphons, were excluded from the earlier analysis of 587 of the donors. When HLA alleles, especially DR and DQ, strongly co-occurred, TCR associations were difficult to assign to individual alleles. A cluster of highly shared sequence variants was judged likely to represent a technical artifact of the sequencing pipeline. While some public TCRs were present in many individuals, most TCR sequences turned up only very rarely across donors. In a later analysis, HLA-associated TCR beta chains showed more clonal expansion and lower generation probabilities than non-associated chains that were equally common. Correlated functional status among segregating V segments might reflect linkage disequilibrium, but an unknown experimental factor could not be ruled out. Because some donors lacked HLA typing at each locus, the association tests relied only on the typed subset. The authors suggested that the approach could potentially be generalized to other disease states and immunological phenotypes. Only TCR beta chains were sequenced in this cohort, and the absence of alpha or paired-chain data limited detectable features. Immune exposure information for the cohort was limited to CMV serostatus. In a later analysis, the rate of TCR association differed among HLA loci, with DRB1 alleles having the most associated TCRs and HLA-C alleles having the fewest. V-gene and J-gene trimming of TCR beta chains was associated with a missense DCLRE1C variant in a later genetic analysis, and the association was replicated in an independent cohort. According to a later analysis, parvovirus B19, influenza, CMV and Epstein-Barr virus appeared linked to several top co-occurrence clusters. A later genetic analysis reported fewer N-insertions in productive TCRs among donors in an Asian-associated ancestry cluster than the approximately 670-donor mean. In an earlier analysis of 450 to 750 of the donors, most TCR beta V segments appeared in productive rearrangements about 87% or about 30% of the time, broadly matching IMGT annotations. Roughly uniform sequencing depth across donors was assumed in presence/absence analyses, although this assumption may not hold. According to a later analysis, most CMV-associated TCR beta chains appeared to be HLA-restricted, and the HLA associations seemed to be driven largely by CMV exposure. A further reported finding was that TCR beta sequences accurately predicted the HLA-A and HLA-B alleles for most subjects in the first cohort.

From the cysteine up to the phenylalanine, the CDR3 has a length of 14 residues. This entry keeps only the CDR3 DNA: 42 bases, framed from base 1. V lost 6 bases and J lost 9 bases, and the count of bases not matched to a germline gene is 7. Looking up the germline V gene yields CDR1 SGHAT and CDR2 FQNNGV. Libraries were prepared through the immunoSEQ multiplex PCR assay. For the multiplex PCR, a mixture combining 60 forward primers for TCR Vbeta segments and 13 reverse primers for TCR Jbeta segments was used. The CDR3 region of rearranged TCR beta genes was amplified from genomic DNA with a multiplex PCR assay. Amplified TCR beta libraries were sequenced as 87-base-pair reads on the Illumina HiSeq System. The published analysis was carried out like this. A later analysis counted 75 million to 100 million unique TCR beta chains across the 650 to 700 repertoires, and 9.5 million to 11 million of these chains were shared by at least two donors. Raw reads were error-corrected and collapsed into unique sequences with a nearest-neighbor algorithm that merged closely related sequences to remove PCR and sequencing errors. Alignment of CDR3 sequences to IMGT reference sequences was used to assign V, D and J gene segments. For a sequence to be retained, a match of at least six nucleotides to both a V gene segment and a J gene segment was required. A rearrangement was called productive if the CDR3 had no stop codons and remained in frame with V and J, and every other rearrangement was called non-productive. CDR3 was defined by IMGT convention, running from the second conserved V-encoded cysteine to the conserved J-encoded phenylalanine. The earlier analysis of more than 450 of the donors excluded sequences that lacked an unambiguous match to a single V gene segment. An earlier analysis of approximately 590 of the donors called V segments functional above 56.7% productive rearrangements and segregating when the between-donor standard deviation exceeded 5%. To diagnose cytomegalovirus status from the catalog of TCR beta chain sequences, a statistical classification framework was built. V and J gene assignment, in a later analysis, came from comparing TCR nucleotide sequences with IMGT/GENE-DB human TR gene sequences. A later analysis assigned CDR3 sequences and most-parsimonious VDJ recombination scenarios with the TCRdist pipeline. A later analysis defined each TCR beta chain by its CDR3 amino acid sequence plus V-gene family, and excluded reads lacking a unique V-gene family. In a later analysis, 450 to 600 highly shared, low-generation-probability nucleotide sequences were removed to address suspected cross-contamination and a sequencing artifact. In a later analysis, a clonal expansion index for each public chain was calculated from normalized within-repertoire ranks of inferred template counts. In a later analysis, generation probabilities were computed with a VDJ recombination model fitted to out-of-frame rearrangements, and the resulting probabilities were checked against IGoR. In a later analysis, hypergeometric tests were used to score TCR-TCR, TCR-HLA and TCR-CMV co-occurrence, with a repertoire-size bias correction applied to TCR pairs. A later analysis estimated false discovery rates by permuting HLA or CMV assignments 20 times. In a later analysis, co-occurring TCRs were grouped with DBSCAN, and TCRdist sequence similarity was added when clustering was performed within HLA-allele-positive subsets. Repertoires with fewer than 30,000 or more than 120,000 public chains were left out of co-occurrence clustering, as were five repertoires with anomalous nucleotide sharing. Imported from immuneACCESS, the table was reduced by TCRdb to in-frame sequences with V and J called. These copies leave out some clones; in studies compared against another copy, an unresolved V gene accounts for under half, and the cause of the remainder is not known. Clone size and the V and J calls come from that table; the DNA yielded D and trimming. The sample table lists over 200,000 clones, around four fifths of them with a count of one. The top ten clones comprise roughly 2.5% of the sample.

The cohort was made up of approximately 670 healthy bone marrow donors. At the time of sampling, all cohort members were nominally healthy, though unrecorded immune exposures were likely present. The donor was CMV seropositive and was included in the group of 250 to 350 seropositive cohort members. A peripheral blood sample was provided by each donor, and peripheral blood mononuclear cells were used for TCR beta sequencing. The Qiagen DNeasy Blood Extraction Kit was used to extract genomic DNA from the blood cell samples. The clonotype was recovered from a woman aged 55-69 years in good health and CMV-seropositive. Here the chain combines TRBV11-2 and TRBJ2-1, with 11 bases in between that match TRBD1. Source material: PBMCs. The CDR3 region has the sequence CASRPGTGGTEQFF. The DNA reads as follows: TGTGCCAGCAGACCCGGGACAGGGGGGACTGAGCAGTTCTTC.